This paragraph reports one TCR beta chain. CDR1 and CDR2 from the germline V gene are MNHEY and SMNVEV (reference sequence). J gave up 2 bases and V 5 bases, and 8 bases lay outside the gene matches. CDR3 length: 15 residues. This sample is part of a study of blood T cell repertoires in COVID-19. Study background: Samples representing acute and convalescent COVID-19 were sourced from the United States, Italy and Spain. From T cells, B-cell-depleted T cells, or PBMCs came the material, which was cDNA or gDNA.

As processed by the authors: The assay estimated nucleated cells by amplifying reference gene primers. TCRdb's copy holds only in-frame clones and misses some; the assay was immunoSEQ multiplex PCR. V, J and clone size reflect that table, while D and trimming were determined from the DNA. Among 130,000 to 150,000 clones listed, 89% were seen once. Sequencing used peripheral blood. The receptor was derived from a human donor in a cohort sampled during active COVID-19. This chain links TRBV27 with TRBJ2-7, with 8 bases matching TRBD1. CDR3 coding DNA: TGTGCCAGCAGTGATATGACAGGGGTCCCCTACGAGCAGTACTTC. This codes for CASSDMTGVPYEQYF.